The 5 T cell receptor beta chains in this list originate from one sample, sequenced in a study of cytomegalovirus exposure and HLA in healthy donors. The primer mix had 60 Vbeta and 13 Jbeta primers. TCRdb's copy holds only in-frame clones and misses some; the assay was immunoSEQ multiplex PCR. The sample has under 110,000 clones; roughly 76% are singletons. The source material was PBMCs. All receptors derive from a man aged 40-55 years in good health and CMV-seronegative.

This rearrangement joins TRBV14 to TRBJ1-3; 8 bases agree with TRBD1. Trimming cost V 4 bases and J 0 bases; bases outside gene matches: 8. This CDR3 is 17 amino acids long. Looked up from germline, CDR1 is SGHDN and CDR2 is FVKESK. The CDR3 spells CASSRYTGTGSGNTIYF. The DNA for the CDR3 is TGTGCCAGCAGCCGATATACCGGGACAGGCTCTGGAAACACCATATATTTT.

J is TRBJ1-1 and V is TRBV11-2; D call uncertain. The germline V and J ends were trimmed by 1 base and 5 bases, with 14 bases remaining between them. The germline CDR1 and CDR2 sequences are SGHAT and FQNNGV. The CDR3 is 15 residues long. Here the CDR3 reads CASSLVIVGSTEAFF. CDR3 nucleotide sequence: TGTGCCAGCAGCTTAGTGATAGTCGGGAGTACTGAAGCTTTCTTT.

This clone occurred a few times. The J gene is TRBJ1-1, the V gene TRBV6-5; maybe TRBD1 (5 bases). CDR1 and CDR2 (germline): MNHEY, SVGAGI. The V and J ends lost 0 bases and 7 bases respectively, with 12 bases between them. The CDR3 consists of 14 residues. The CDR3 spells CASSYSTRQFEAFF. DNA of the CDR3: TGTGCCAGCAGTTACTCGACCCGACAGTTTGAAGCTTTCTTT.

The chain recombines TRBV7-2 with TRBJ2-1; TRBD2 aligns across 9 bases. V lost 0 bases and J lost 2; bases outside the gene matches: 5. Germline lookup yields CDR1 SGHTA and CDR2 FQGNSA. The CDR3 totals 17 residues. This CDR3 reads CASSLALGGGAYNEQFF. In nucleotides, the CDR3 is TGTGCCAGCAGCTTAGCTCTGGGCGGGGGGGCCTACAATGAGCAGTTCTTC. Drawing the rest from reference TRBV7-2 and TRBJ2-1, the complete variable domain is GAGVSQSPSNKVTEKGKDVELRCDPISGHTALYWYRQSLGQGLEFLIYFQGNSAPDKSGLPSDRFSAERTGGSVSTLTIQRTQQEDSAVYLCASSLALGGGAYNEQFFGPGTRLTVL.

The V gene is TRBV7-8, the J gene TRBJ2-3, with D possibly matching TRBD2 (7 bases). The CDR3 has 15 residues. CDR1 is SGHVS and CDR2 is FQNEAQ in the germline V gene. V was shortened by 1 base and J by 3 bases, with 11 bases between the two germline ends. The CDR3 DNA reads TGTGCCAGCAGCTTAGAGGGGGGGGTAACAGATACGCAGTATTTT. Protein product: CASSLEGGVTDTQYF.